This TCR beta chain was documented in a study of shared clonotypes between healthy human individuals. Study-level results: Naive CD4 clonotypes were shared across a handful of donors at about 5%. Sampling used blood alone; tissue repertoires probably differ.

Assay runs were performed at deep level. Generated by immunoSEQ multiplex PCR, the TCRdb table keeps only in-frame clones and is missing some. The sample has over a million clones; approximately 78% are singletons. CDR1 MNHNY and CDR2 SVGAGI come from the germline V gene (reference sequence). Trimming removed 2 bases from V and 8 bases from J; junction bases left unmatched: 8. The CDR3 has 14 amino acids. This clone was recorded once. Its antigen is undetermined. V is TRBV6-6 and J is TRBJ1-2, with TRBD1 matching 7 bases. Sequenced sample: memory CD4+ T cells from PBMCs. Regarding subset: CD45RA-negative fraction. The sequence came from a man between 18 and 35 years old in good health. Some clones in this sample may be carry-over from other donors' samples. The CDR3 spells CASSYEPGQPGYTF. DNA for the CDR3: TGTGCCAGCAGTTACGAACCGGGACAGCCGGGCTACACCTTC.